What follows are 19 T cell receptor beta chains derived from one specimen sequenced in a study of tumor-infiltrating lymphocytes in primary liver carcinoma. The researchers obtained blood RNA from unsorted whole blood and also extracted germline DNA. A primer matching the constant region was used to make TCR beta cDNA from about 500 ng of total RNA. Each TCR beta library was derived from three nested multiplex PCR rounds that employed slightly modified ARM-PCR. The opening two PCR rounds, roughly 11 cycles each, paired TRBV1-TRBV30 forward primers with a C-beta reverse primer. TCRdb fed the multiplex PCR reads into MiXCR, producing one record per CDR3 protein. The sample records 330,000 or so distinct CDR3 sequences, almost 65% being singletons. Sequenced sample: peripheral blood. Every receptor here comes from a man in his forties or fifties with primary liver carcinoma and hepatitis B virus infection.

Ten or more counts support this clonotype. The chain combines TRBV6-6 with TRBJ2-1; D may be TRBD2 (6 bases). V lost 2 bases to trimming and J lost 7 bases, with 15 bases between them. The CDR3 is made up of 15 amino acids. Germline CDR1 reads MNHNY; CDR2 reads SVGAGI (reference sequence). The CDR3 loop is CASSYLSGSRNEQFF. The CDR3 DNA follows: TGTGCCAGCAGTTACCTGAGCGGGTCTAGGAATGAGCAGTTCTTC.

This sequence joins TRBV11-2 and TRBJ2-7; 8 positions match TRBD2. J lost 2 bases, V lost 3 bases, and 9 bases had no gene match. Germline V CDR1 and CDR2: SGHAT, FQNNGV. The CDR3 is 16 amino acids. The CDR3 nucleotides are TGTGCCAGCAGCTTGTCGGGTCCGGGAGGGCCCTACGAGCAGTACTTC. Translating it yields CASSLSGPGGPYEQYF.

DNA for the CDR3: TGTGCCAGCAGTTTTTGGAAGGATGCGCAGTATTTT. This gives the protein CASSFWKDAQYF. The chain has TRBV28 and TRBJ2-3, with D hard to call. Germline assignment: CDR1 MDHEN and CDR2 SYDVKM. The CDR3 has 12 amino acids. Trimming took off 3 bases at V and 10 bases at J, with 11 bases between the two ends.

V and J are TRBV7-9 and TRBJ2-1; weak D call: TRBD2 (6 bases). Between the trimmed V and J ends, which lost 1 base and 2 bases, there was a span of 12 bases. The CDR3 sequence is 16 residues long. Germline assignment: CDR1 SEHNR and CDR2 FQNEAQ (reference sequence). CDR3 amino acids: CASSLGAGWAYNEQFF. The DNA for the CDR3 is TGTGCCAGCAGCTTAGGGGCGGGGTGGGCCTACAATGAGCAGTTCTTC. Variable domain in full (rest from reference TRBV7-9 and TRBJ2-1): DTGVSQNPRHKITKRGQNVTFRCDPISEHNRLYWYRQTLGQGPEFLTYFQNEAQLEKSRLLSDRFSAERPKGSFSTLEIQRTEQGDSAMYLCASSLGAGWAYNEQFFGPGTRLTVL.

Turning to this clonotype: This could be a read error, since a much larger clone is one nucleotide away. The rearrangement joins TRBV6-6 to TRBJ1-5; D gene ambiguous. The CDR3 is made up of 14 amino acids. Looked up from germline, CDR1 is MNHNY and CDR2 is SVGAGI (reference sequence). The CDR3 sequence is CASTGAYSYQPQHF. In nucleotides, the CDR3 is TGTGCCAGCACCGGAGCCTATAGCTATCAGCCCCAGCATTTT.

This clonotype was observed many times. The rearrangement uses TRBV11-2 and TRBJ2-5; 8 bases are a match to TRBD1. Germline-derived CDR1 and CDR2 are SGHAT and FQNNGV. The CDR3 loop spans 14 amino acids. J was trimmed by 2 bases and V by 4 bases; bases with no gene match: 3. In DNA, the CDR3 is TGTGCCAGCAGCTCAACAGGGGGGCAAGAGACCCAGTACTTC. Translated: CASSSTGGQETQYF.

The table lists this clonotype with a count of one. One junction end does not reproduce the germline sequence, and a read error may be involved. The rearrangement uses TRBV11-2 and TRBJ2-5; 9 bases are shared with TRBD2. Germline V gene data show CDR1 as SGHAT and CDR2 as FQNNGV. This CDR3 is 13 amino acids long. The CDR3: CASNQLAGEIQYF. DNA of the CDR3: TGTGCCAGCAATCAATTAGCGGGAGAGATCCAGTACTTC.

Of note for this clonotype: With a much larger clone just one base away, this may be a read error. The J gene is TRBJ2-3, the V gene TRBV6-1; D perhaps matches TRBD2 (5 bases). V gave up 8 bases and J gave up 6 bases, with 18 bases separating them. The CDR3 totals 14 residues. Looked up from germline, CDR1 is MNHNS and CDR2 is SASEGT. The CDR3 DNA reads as TGTGCCAGCTGTCCAAGGGTTACGGGGGATACGCAGTATTTT. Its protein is CASCPRVTGDTQYF.

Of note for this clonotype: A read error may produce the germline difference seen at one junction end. The CDR3 DNA reads TGTGTCAGCAGTTACTTGGGGACGAGGGAAGAGACCCAGTACTTC. This encodes CVSSYLGTREETQYF. J is TRBJ2-5 and V is TRBV6-6; the D gene could be TRBD1 or TRBD2 (5 bases each). This CDR3 has 15 amino acids. Germline V gene sequence: CDR1 MNHNY, CDR2 SVGAGI (reference sequence).

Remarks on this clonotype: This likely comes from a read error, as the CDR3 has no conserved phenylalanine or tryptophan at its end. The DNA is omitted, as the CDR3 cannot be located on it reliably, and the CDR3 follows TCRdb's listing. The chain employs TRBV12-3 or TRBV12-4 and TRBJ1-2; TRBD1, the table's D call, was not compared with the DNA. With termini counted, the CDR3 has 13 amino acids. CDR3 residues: CASSLLGLQSKFL.

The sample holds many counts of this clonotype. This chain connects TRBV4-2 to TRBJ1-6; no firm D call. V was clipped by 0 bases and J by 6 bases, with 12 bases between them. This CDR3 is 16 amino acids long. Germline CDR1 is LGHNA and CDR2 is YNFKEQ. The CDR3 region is CASSQDQGSPNSPLHF. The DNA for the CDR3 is TGTGCCAGCAGCCAAGATCAAGGGAGCCCTAATTCACCCCTCCACTTT.

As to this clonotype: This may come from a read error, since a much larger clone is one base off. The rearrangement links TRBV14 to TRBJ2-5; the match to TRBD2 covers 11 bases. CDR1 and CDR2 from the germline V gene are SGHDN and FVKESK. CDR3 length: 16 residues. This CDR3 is CASSQRGTSGQETLYF. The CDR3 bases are TGTGCCAGCAGCCAGAGGGGGACTAGCGGACAAGAGACCCTGTACTTC.

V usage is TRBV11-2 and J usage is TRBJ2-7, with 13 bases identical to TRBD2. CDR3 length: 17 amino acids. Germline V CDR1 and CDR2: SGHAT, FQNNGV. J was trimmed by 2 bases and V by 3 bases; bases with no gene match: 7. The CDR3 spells CASSLAQGLAGTYEQYF. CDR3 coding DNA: TGTGCCAGCAGCTTGGCCCAGGGACTAGCGGGAACCTACGAGCAGTACTTC.

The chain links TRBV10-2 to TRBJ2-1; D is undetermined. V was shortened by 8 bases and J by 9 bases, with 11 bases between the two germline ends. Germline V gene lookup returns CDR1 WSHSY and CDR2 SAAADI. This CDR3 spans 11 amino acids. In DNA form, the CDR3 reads TGCGCCAGCGACCAAGGCAGTGAGCAGTTCTTC. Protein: CASDQGSEQFF.

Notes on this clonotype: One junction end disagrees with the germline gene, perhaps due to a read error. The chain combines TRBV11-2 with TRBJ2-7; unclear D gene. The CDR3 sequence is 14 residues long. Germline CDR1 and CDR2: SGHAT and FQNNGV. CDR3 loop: CASSPRRDNYEQCF. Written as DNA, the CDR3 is TGTGCCAGCAGCCCCCGGAGAGACAACTACGAGCAGTGCTTC.

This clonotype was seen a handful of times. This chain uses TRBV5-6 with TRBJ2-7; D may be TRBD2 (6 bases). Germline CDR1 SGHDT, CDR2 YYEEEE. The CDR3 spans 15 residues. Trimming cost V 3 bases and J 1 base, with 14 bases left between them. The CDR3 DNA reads TGTGCCAGCAGCTCGGAGGGGATGTTATCCTACGAGCAGTACTTC. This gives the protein CASSSEGMLSYEQYF.

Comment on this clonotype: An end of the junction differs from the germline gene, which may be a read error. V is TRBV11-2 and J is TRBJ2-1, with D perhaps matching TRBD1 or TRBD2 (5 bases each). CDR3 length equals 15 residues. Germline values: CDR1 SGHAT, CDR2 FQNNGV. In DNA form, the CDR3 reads TGTGCCAGCAGCATGATCGGGACCCTGTACAATGGGCAGTTCTTC. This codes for CASSMIGTLYNGQFF. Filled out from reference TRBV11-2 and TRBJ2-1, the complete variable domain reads EAGVAQSPRYKIIEKRQSVAFWCNPISGHATLYWYQQILGQGPKLLIQFQNNGVVDDSQLPKDRFSAERLKGVDSTLKIQPAKLEDSAVYLCASSMIGTLYNGQFFGPGTRLTVL.

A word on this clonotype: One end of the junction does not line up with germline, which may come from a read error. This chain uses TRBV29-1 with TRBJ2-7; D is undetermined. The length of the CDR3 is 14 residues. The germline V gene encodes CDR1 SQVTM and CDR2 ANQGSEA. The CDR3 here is CSVEDCDFYYKQYF. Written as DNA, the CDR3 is TGCAGCGTTGAAGACTGCGACTTTTACTACAAGCAGTACTTC.

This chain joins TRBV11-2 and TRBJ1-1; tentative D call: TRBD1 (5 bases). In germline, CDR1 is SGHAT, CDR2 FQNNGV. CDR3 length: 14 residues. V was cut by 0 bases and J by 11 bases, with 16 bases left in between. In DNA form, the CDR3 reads TGTGCCAGCAGCTTAGACAGGGAGGACATTGAGGCTTTCTTT. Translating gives CASSLDREDIEAFF.